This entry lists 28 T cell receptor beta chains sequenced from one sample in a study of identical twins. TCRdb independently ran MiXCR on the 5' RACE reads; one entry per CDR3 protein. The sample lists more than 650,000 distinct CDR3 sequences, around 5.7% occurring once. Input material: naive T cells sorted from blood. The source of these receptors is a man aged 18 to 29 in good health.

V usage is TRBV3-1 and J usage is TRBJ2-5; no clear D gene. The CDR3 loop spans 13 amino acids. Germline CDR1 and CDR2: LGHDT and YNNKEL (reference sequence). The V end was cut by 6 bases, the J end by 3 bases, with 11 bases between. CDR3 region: CASSPLNEETQYF. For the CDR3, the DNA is TGTGCCAGCAGTCCCCTGAACGAAGAGACCCAGTACTTC.

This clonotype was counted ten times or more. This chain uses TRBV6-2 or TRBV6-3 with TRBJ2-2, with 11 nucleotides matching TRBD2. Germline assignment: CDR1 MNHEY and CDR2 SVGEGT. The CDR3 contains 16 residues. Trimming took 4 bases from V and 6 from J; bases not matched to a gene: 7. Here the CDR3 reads CASSWTLAGEAGELFF. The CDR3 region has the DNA TGTGCCAGCAGTTGGACACTAGCGGGAGAGGCCGGGGAGCTGTTTTTT.

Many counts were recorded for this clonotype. This CDR3 is CASSSRKDRGSYEQYF. The DNA for the CDR3 is TGTGCCAGCAGCTCAAGAAAGGACAGGGGGAGCTACGAGCAGTACTTC. V is TRBV7-2 and J is TRBJ2-7, with 10 bases matching TRBD1. V was clipped by 4 bases and J by 3 bases; unmatched bases: 9. This CDR3 spans 16 amino acids. Germline CDR1 and CDR2: SGHTA and FQGNSA.

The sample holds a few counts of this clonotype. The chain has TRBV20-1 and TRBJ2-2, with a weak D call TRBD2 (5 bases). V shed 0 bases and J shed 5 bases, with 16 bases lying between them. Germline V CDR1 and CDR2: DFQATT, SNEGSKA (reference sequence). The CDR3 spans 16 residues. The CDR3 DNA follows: TGCAGTGCTAGAGATCCTCTGGGGAGTTGGACCGGGGAGCTGTTTTTT. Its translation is CSARDPLGSWTGELFF.

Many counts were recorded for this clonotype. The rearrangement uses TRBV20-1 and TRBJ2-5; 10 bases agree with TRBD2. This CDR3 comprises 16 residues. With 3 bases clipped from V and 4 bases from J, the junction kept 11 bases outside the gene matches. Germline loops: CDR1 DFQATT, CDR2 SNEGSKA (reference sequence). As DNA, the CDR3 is TGCAGTGCTAGCGTAGCGGGAGGTTTGGTGGGAGAGACCCAGTACTTC. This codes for CSASVAGGLVGETQYF.

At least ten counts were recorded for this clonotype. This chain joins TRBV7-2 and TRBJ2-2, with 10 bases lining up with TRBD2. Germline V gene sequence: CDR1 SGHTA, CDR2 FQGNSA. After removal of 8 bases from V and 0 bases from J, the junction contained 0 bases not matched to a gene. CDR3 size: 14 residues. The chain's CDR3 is CASGLAANTGELFF. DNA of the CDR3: TGTGCCAGCGGACTAGCGGCGAACACCGGGGAGCTGTTTTTT.

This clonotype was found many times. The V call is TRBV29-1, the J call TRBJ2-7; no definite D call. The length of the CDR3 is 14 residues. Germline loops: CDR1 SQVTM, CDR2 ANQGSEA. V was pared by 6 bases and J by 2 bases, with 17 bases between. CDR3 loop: CSVSYNPAPYEQYF. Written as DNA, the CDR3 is TGCAGCGTATCCTATAATCCGGCCCCCTACGAGCAGTACTTC.

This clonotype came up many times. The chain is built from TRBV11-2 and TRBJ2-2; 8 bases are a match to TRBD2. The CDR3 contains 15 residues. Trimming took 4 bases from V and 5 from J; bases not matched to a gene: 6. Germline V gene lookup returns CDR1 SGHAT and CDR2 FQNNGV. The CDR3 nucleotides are TGTGCCAGCAGCTCCTATGGCGGGAGGACCGGGGAGCTGTTTTTT. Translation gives CASSSYGGRTGELFF.

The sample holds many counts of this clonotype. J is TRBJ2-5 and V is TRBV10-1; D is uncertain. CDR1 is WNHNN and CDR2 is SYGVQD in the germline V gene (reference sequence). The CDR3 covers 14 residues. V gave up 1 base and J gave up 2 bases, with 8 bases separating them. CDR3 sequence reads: CASSELSGQETQYF. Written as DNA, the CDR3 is TGCGCCAGCAGTGAGTTGTCAGGTCAAGAGACCCAGTACTTC.

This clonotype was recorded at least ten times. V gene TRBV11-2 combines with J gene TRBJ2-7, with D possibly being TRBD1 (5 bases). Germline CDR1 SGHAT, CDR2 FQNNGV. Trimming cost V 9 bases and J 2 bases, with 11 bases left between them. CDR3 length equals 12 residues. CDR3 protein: CASGHKAYEQYF. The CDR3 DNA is TGTGCCAGTGGACACAAAGCCTACGAGCAGTACTTC.

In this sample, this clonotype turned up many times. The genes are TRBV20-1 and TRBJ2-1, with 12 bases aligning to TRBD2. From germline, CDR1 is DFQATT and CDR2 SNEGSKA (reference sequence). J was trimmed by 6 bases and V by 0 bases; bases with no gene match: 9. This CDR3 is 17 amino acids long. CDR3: CSARDVLAGGVGNEQFF. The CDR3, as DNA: TGCAGTGCTAGAGATGTACTAGCGGGAGGAGTAGGCAATGAGCAGTTCTTC.

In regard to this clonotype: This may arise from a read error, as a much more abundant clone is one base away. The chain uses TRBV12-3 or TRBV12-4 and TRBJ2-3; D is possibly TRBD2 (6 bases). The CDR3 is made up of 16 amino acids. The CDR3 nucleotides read TGTGCCAGCAGTCTATCGGGACTCCCGGACACAGGTACGCAGTATTTT. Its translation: CASSLSGLPDTGTQYF.

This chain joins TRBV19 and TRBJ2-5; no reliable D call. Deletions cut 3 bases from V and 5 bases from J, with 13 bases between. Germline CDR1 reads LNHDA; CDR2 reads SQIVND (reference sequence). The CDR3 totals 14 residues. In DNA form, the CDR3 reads TGTGCCAGTAGTATCTTTTCAGACGTTGAGACCCAGTACTTC. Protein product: CASSIFSDVETQYF.

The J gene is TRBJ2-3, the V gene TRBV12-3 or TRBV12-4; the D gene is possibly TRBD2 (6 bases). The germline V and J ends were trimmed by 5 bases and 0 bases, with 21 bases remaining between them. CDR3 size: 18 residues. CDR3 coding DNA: TGTGCCAGCAGTCCCCGGGGGTCCGGGGTTGGGAGCACAGATACGCAGTATTTT. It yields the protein CASSPRGSGVGSTDTQYF.

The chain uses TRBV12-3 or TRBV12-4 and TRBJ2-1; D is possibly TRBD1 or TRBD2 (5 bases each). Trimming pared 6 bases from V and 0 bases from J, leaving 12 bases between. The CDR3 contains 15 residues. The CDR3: CASSRDPGSYNEQFF. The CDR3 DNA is TGTGCCAGCAGCCGGGACCCAGGCTCCTACAATGAGCAGTTCTTC.

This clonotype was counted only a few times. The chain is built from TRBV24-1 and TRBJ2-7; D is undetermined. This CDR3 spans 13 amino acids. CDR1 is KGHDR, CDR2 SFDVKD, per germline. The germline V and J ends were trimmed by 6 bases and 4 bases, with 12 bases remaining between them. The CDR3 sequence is CATSLPNAYEQYV. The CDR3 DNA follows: TGTGCCACCAGTCTCCCCAATGCGTACGAGCAGTACGTC.

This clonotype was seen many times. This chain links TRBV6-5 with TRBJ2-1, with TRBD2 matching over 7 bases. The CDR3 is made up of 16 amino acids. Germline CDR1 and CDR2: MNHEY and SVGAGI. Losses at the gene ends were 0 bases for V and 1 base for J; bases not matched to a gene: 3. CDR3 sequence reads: CASSYSRAGSYNEQFF. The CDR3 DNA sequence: TGTGCCAGCAGTTACTCGAGAGCGGGATCCTACAATGAGCAGTTCTTC.

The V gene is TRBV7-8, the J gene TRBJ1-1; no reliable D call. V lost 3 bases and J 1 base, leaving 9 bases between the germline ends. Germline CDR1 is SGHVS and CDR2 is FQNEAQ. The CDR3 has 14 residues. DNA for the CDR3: TGTGCCAGCAGCTTTTTATTCGGGAACACTGAAGCTTTCTTT. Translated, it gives CASSFLFGNTEAFF.

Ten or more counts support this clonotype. The CDR3 loop is CASSLGQVKGKFF. The DNA of the CDR3 is TGTGCCAGCAGCCTGGGACAGGTAAAGGGGAAGTTCTTC. The rearrangement uses TRBV7-2 and TRBJ2-1; 8 nucleotides match TRBD1. The CDR3 sequence is 13 residues long. V shed 5 bases and J 14 bases; nucleotides not matched to a gene: 11. Germline V gene sequence: CDR1 SGHTA, CDR2 FQGNSA. Full variable domain (remainder filled in from reference TRBV7-2 and TRBJ2-1): GAGVSQSPSNKVTEKGKDVELRCDPISGHTALYWYRQSLGQGLEFLIYFQGNSAPDKSGLPSDRFSAERTGGSVSTLTIQRTQQEDSAVYLCASSLGQVKGKFFGPGTRLTVL.

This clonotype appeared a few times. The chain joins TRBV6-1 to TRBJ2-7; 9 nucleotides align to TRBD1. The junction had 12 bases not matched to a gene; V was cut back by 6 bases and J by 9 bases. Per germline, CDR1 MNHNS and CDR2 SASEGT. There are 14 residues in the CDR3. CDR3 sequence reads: CASSRDREFFGQYF. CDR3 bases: TGTGCCAGCAGCCGGGACAGGGAATTTTTTGGGCAGTACTTC.

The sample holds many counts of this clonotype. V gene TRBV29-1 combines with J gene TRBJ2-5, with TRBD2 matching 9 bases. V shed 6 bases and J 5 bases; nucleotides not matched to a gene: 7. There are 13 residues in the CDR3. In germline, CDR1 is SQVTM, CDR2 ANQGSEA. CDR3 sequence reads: CSVGQAGGETQYF. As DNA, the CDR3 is TGCAGCGTCGGCCAAGCGGGAGGTGAGACCCAGTACTTC. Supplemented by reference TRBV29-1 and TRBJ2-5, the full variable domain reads SAVISQKPSRDICQRGTSLTIQCQVDSQVTMMFWYRQQPGQSLTLIATANQGSEATYESGFVIDKFPISRPNLTFSTLTVSNMSPEDSSIYLCSVGQAGGETQYFGPGTRLLVL.

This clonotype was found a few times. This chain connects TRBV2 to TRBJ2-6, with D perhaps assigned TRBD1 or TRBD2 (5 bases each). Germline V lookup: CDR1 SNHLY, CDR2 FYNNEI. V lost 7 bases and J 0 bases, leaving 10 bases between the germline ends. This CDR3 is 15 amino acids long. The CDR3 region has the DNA TGTGCCAGCAATTGGGGGTCCTCTGGGGCCAACGTCCTGACTTTC. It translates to CASNWGSSGANVLTF.

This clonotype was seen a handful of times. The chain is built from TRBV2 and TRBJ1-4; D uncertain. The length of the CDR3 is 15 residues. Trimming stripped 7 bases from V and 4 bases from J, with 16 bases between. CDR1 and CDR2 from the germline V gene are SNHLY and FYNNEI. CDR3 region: CASIAFESVNEKLFF. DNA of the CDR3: TGTGCCAGCATCGCGTTTGAATCGGTTAATGAAAAACTGTTTTTT.

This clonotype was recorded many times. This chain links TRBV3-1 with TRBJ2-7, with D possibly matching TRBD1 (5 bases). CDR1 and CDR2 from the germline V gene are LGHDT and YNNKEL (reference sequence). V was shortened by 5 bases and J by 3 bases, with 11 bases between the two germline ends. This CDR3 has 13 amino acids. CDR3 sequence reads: CASSWGSNYEQYF. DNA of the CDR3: TGTGCCAGCAGCTGGGGCTCTAACTACGAGCAGTACTTC.

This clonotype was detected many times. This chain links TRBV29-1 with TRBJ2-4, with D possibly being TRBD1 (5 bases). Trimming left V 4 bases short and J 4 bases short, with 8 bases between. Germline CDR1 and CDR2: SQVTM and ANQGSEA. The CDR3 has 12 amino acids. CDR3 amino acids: CSVAPGKNIQYF. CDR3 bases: TGCAGCGTTGCTCCAGGGAAAAACATTCAGTACTTC.

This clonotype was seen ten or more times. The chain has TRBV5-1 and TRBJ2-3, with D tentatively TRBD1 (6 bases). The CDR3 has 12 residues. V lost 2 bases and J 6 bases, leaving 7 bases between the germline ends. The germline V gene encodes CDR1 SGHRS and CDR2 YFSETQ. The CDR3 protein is CASSFQGDTQYF. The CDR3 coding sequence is TGCGCCAGCAGCTTTCAGGGGGATACGCAGTATTTT.

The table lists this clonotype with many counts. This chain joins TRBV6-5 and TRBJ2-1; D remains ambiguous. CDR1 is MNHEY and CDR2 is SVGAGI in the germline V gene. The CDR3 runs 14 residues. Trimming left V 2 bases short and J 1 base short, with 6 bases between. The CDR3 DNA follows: TGTGCCAGCAGTTACGTTGAGTCCTACAATGAGCAGTTCTTC. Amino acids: CASSYVESYNEQFF.

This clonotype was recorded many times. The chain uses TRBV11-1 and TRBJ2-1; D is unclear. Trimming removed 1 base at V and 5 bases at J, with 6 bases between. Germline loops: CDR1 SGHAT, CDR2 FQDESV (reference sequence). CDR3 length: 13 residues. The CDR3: CASSLEGDNEQFF. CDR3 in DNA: TGTGCCAGCAGCTTAGAAGGAGACAATGAGCAGTTCTTC.